The rows below give T cell receptor beta chains drawn from one sample of a study of vaccination effects on CD4 cells after COVID-19. Clones were read by immunoSEQ multiplex PCR, and TCRdb kept only the in-frame ones, dropping some. The data contain fewer than 25,000 clones, roughly 80% of them singletons. Antigens for these TCRs are unknown. Sequences were derived from CD4+ T cells from PBMCs cultured with HCoV-NL63 spike peptides, sampled after COVID-19 vaccination. These receptors originate from a human donor who received a COVID-19 vaccine. The CDR3 runs from the conserved cysteine through the conserved F or W. Fields, in order: J gene, V gene, CDR3 protein.

J: TRBJ1-5
V: TRBV7-2
CDR3: CASSSHPLNQPQHF

J: TRBJ2-1
V: TRBV15
CDR3: CATSREPGRDHEQFF

J: TRBJ2-2
V: TRBV7-2
CDR3: CASSGQFTGELFF

J: TRBJ2-1
V: TRBV7-2
CDR3: CASSFNAGVGYNEQFF

J: TRBJ2-7
V: TRBV28
CDR3: CASSTTWGVGGEQYF

J: TRBJ1-5
V: TRBV3-1/TRBV3-2
CDR3: CASGGPGSNQPQHF

J: TRBJ2-7
V: TRBV7-8
CDR3: CASGGRGPSYEQYF

J: TRBJ2-1
V: TRBV24-1
CDR3: CATSDFNEQFF

J: TRBJ1-6
V: TRBV2
CDR3: CASRDRGTYNSPLHF

J: TRBJ1-2
V: TRBV30
CDR3: CAWSVSKTLYYGYTF

J: TRBJ1-6
V: TRBV10-3
CDR3: CAISEDRVGSPLHF

J: TRBJ1-1
V: TRBV11-1
CDR3: CASTSGGGTEAFF

J: TRBJ1-5
V: TRBV5-1
CDR3: CASSNTAQPQHF

J: TRBJ1-1
V: TRBV19
CDR3: CASSSGPRNTEAFF

J: TRBJ1-5
V: TRBV28
CDR3: CAIATGHSNQPQHF

J: TRBJ2-7
V: TRBV15
CDR3: CATSHDWAENYEQYF

J: TRBJ2-3
V: TRBV14
CDR3: CASSQEWGLGTPDTQYF

J: TRBJ2-1
V: TRBV12-3/TRBV12-4
CDR3: CASSPRYNEQFF

J: TRBJ2-7
V: TRBV9
CDR3: CAALQGANEQYF

J: TRBJ2-2
V: TRBV7-9
CDR3: CASSSGWGELFF

J: TRBJ1-1
V: TRBV27
CDR3: CASRLVGGSTEAFF

J: TRBJ2-4
V: TRBV15
CDR3: CATSSGSWTKNIQYF

J: TRBJ2-1
V: TRBV2
CDR3: CASRGQSLGNEQFF

J: TRBJ2-7
V: TRBV10-3
CDR3: CAISGLAGHSYEQYF

J: TRBJ1-5
V: TRBV4-3
CDR3: CASSQDYVSGGRISNQPQHF

J: TRBJ1-3
V: TRBV30
CDR3: CAWRRAGGNTIYF

J: TRBJ2-2
V: TRBV7-8
CDR3: CASSLAAGAANTGELFF

J: TRBJ1-1
V: TRBV5-1
CDR3: CASSKDGHTNTEAFF

J: TRBJ2-6
V: TRBV7-6
CDR3: CASSSFRDRPSGANVLTF

J: TRBJ1-2
V: TRBV3-1/TRBV3-2
CDR3: CASSSGQVVGYTF

J: TRBJ1-5
V: TRBV27
CDR3: CASSQSTVPSNQPQHF

J: TRBJ2-1
V: TRBV5-1
CDR3: CASSLPSAEQFF